Presented here are 7 T cell receptor beta chains from one specimen sequenced in a study of spatial heterogeneity in lung cancer. The time point: sample taken at primary tumor resection. Without sorting, whole RNA was sequenced from tumor, nontumor lung or frozen PBMC. TCRdb independently ran MiXCR on the 5' RACE reads; one entry per CDR3 protein. The sample shows around 50,000 distinct CDR3 sequences, roughly 7.6% of them seen only once. Specimen: PBMCs, collected at surgery. The source is a female donor with early-stage non-small cell lung cancer.

There are a few counts of this clonotype. The chain combines TRBV6-1 with TRBJ2-1, with 12 bases matching TRBD2. This CDR3 is built from 18 residues. CDR1 is MNHNS and CDR2 is SASEGT in the germline V gene. Trimming at V came to 8 bases and at J to 7 bases, leaving 18 bases not matched to a gene. The chain's CDR3 is CASQLVTSGGLSVNEQFF. CDR3 nucleotides: TGTGCCAGCCAATTGGTGACTAGCGGGGGTTTAAGTGTAAATGAGCAGTTCTTC.

In this sample, this clonotype turned up many times. V and J are TRBV6-1 and TRBJ2-5; perhaps TRBD1 as D (6 bases). Germline-derived CDR1 and CDR2 are MNHNS and SASEGT. Trimming took off 3 bases at V and 3 bases at J, with 8 bases between the two ends. The CDR3 is 13 amino acids. CDR3 sequence: CASSERTEETQYF. The DNA for the CDR3 is TGTGCCAGCAGTGAGAGGACAGAAGAGACCCAGTACTTC.

V usage is TRBV2 and J usage is TRBJ1-1; no firm D call. Germline lookup yields CDR1 SNHLY and CDR2 FYNNEI. The CDR3 has 12 amino acids. Trimming shortened V by 5 bases and J by 0 bases, and 4 bases separated the two germline ends. The DNA for the CDR3 is TGTGCCAGCAGTACAGTGAACACTGAAGCTTTCTTT. It specifies CASSTVNTEAFF. Using reference TRBV2 and TRBJ1-1 for the parts outside the CDR3, the full variable domain is EPEVTQTPSHQVTQMGQEVILRCVPISNHLYFYWYRQILGQKVEFLVSFYNNEISEKSEIFDDQFSVERPDGSNFTLKIRSTKLEDSAMYFCASSTVNTEAFFGQGTRLTVV.

This clonotype occurred a few times. The chain joins TRBV12-3 or TRBV12-4 to TRBJ2-5; 15 positions agree with TRBD2. The CDR3 is 16 residues long. The trim removed 4 bases at V and 5 bases at J, leaving 5 bases unmatched. The CDR3 is CASSSGLAGGHETQYF. DNA for the CDR3: TGTGCCAGCAGTTCAGGACTAGCGGGGGGGCATGAGACCCAGTACTTC.

This chain connects TRBV27 to TRBJ2-3; 11 bases line up with TRBD2. This CDR3 comprises 16 residues. Germline CDR1 MNHEY, CDR2 SMNVEV (reference sequence). V shed 5 bases and J 0 bases; nucleotides not matched to a gene: 4. The CDR3 bases are TGTGCCAGCAGTCCTGGGACTAGCGGAAGCACAGATACGCAGTATTTT. Protein sequence: CASSPGTSGSTDTQYF.

This clonotype was seen ten or more times. The rearrangement joins TRBV7-2 to TRBJ2-5; TRBD1 matches at 12 bases. The CDR3 totals 17 residues. V was pared by 1 base and J by 7 bases, with 10 bases of the junction left unmatched. The germline gives CDR1 SGHTA, CDR2 FQGNSA. CDR3 protein: CASSLGGGGQGAGTQYF. The CDR3 bases are TGTGCCAGCAGCTTAGGGGGAGGGGGACAGGGGGCTGGGACCCAGTACTTC. Full variable domain (outside the CDR3, taken from reference TRBV7-2 and TRBJ2-5): GAGVSQSPSNKVTEKGKDVELRCDPISGHTALYWYRQSLGQGLEFLIYFQGNSAPDKSGLPSDRFSAERTGGSVSTLTIQRTQQEDSAVYLCASSLGGGGQGAGTQYFGPGTRLLVL.

In this sample, this clonotype turned up many times. The rearrangement uses TRBV20-1 and TRBJ2-3; D possibly uses TRBD1 or TRBD2 (5 bases each). Germline V gives CDR1 DFQATT, CDR2 SNEGSKA (reference sequence). V was pared by 3 bases and J by 2 bases, with 12 bases between. The CDR3 totals 14 residues. In DNA form, the CDR3 reads TGCAGTGCTAGTCGGGACCCATCCACAGATACGCAGTATTTT. It is translated as CSASRDPSTDTQYF.